These 18 T cell receptor beta chains share one sample of origin, sequenced in a study of blood T cell repertoires in COVID-19. The protocol was immunoSEQ multiplex PCR, while the TCRdb copy is restricted to in-frame clones and leaves out a portion. The repertoire holds 350,000 to 500,000 clones, with about 88% as singletons. The sample comprised PBMCs or T cells enriched from blood (not recorded which). These receptors originate from a woman under 30 who had been exposed to COVID-19.

The V call is TRBV3-1 (or the pseudogene TRBV3-2), the J call TRBJ2-7; TRBD2 agrees at 12 bases. With 1 base clipped from V and 4 bases from J, the junction kept 5 bases outside the gene matches. This CDR3 is 16 amino acids long. CDR1 LGHDT and CDR2 YNNKEL come from the germline V gene (reference sequence). CDR3 residues: CASSQGRLAGVYEQYF. CDR3 sequence (DNA): TGTGCCAGCAGCCAAGGACGACTAGCGGGAGTTTACGAGCAGTACTTC.

The V and J genes are TRBV28 and TRBJ2-1; D unresolved. The germline V gene encodes CDR1 MDHEN and CDR2 SYDVKM. Between the trimmed V and J ends, which lost 2 bases and 12 bases, there was a span of 11 bases. The CDR3 spans 12 residues. In nucleotides, the CDR3 is TGTGCCAGCAGTTTAGGGCAAGTAGGGCAGTTCTTC. Protein product: CASSLGQVGQFF.

The chain recombines TRBV3-1 (or the pseudogene TRBV3-2) with TRBJ2-7; TRBD2 agrees at 9 bases. CDR1 and CDR2 from the germline V gene are LGHDT and YNNKEL (reference sequence). V lost 4 bases and J lost 0; bases outside the gene matches: 1. The CDR3 is 14 amino acids. CDR3 protein: CASSRTSASYEQYF. Here the CDR3 DNA reads TGTGCCAGCAGCCGGACTAGCGCCTCCTACGAGCAGTACTTC.

The chain uses TRBV11-2 and TRBJ2-1; 7 bases line up with TRBD2. The ends lost 5 bases at V and 3 bases at J; junction bases unmatched: 7. The germline V gene encodes CDR1 SGHAT and CDR2 FQNNGV. This CDR3 comprises 15 residues. The CDR3 nucleotides are TGTGCCAGCAGCCCGGAGCGGGGAGTCTACAATGAGCAGTTCTTC. Translating gives CASSPERGVYNEQFF.

V gene TRBV15 combines with J gene TRBJ2-7; TRBD1 matches 9 bases. After removal of 0 bases from V and 6 bases from J, the junction contained 6 bases not matched to a gene. The length of the CDR3 is 15 residues. Looked up from germline, CDR1 is LNHNV and CDR2 is YYDKDF (reference sequence). CDR3: CATSRDLGTGTEQYF. The DNA of the CDR3 is TGTGCCACCAGCAGAGATCTAGGGACAGGGACCGAGCAGTACTTC.

The V and J genes are TRBV28 and TRBJ2-5; 10 nucleotides line up with TRBD1. The CDR3 runs 16 residues. Per the germline V gene, CDR1 is MDHEN and CDR2 is SYDVKM. With V trimmed by 5 bases and J by 4 bases, 10 bases remained unmatched. The DNA of the CDR3 is TGTGCCAGCAGTCCACCGGGACAGGGGCCCTTAGAGACCCAGTACTTC. Protein sequence: CASSPPGQGPLETQYF.

V gene TRBV5-1 combines with J gene TRBJ2-7; perhaps TRBD1 as D (5 bases). Germline lookup yields CDR1 SGHRS and CDR2 YFSETQ. Trimming removed 1 base from V and 5 bases from J, with 13 bases in between. CDR3 length equals 14 residues. DNA of the CDR3: TGCGCCAGCAGCTTGATACAAGGGGCGAACGAGCAGTACTTC. Encoded protein: CASSLIQGANEQYF.

The chain joins TRBV11-2 to TRBJ2-5; 9 positions match TRBD2. Trimming cost V 8 bases and J 4 bases; bases outside gene matches: 14. Germline V gene data show CDR1 as SGHAT and CDR2 as FQNNGV. This CDR3 has 16 residues. The CDR3 bases are TGTGCCAGCGATCCTCGGGTAGCGGGGGTAGGAGAGACCCAGTACTTC. Its translation: CASDPRVAGVGETQYF.

This chain connects TRBV2 to TRBJ2-7; tentatively, D is TRBD2 (5 bases). The CDR3 length is 13 residues. Germline V CDR1 and CDR2: SNHLY, FYNNEI. The V and J ends lost 3 bases and 5 bases respectively, with 11 bases between them. DNA of the CDR3: TGTGCCAGCAGTGATTCTAGAGGGAACGAGCAGTACTTC. It encodes CASSDSRGNEQYF.

This rearrangement joins TRBV19 to TRBJ2-1, with TRBD1 matching 7 bases. The trim removed 4 bases at V and 3 bases at J, leaving 15 bases unmatched. Germline-derived CDR1 and CDR2 are LNHDA and SQIVND (reference sequence). The CDR3 is 18 residues long. CDR3 DNA sequence: TGTGCCAGTAGTACGACAGGGTTTGGGGAACGCTTCTACAATGAGCAGTTCTTC. Translating it yields CASSTTGFGERFYNEQFF.

The chain couples TRBV28 to TRBJ2-7; TRBD2 might be the D (6 bases). CDR1 is MDHEN and CDR2 is SYDVKM in the germline V gene. The CDR3 contains 16 residues. Trimming cost V 6 bases and J 4 bases, with 22 bases left between them. The CDR3 sequence is CASRTERAGRLYEQYF. The CDR3, as DNA: TGTGCCAGCAGGACGGAGAGGGCGGGACGTTTGTACGAGCAGTACTTC.

The CDR3 nucleotides are TGTGCCAGCTATTCGTCGGGACTCGGCGAGACATCCTACAATGAGCAGTTCTTC. Protein sequence: CASYSSGLGETSYNEQFF. The genes are TRBV27 and TRBJ2-1; maybe TRBD2 (6 bases). Trimming shortened V by 8 bases and J by 1 base, and 24 bases separated the two germline ends. This CDR3 has 18 amino acids. From germline, CDR1 is MNHEY and CDR2 SMNVEV (reference sequence).

The DNA of the CDR3 is TGCAGCGTTGGTGACAGCTTGGGCAATCAGCCCCAGCATTTT. Protein product: CSVGDSLGNQPQHF. The chain has TRBV29-1 and TRBJ1-5; TRBD1 might be the D (5 bases). The germline V gene encodes CDR1 SQVTM and CDR2 ANQGSEA. V dropped 4 bases and J dropped 2 bases, with 12 bases sitting between them. This CDR3 contains 14 residues.

The chain combines TRBV12-3 or TRBV12-4 with TRBJ2-1, with 8 bases that match TRBD2. V was clipped by 10 bases and J by 8 bases; unmatched bases: 10. The CDR3 contains 13 residues. The CDR3 reads CATGLELRDEQFF. CDR3 coding DNA: TGTGCCACGGGACTAGAGCTACGGGATGAGCAGTTCTTC.

J is TRBJ1-3 and V is TRBV5-6, with 8 bases that match TRBD1. Per germline, CDR1 SGHDT and CDR2 YYEEEE. The CDR3 has 16 amino acids. J gave up 1 base and V 3 bases, and 6 bases lay outside the gene matches. This chain's CDR3 is CASSWWTGLSGNTIYF. CDR3 DNA: TGTGCCAGCAGCTGGTGGACAGGGCTGTCTGGAAACACCATATATTTT. Using reference TRBV5-6 and TRBJ1-3 for the parts outside the CDR3, the full variable domain is DAGVTQSPTHLIKTRGQQVTLRCSPKSGHDTVSWYQQALGQGPQFIFQYYEEEERQRGNFPDRFSGHQFPNYSSELNVNALLLGDSALYLCASSWWTGLSGNTIYFGEGSWLTVV.

About this clone itself: Within the sample, other DNA sequences also encode this same CDR3. This CDR3 reads CSVDRGLNTEAFF. In nucleotides, the CDR3 is TGCAGCGTTGACAGGGGGCTGAACACTGAAGCTTTCTTT. The chain couples TRBV29-1 to TRBJ1-1, with 8 positions matching TRBD1. From germline, CDR1 is SQVTM and CDR2 ANQGSEA. The V gene end was trimmed by 3 bases and the J gene end by 0 bases; junction bases not matched to a gene: 0. The CDR3 has 13 amino acids.

This sequence joins TRBV7-3 and TRBJ1-6, with a weak D call TRBD1 (6 bases). This CDR3 comprises 15 residues. Trimming removed 1 base from V and 6 bases from J, with 10 bases in between. Germline V lookup: CDR1 SGHTA, CDR2 FQGTGA. The CDR3 sequence: CASSLKGDGNSPLHF. CDR3 sequence (DNA): TGTGCCAGCAGCTTAAAGGGGGACGGTAATTCACCCCTCCACTTT.

J is TRBJ1-1 and V is TRBV7-2, with D perhaps matching TRBD1 (5 bases). Germline-derived CDR1 and CDR2 are SGHTA and FQGNSA. V was trimmed by 1 base and J by 11 bases, leaving 14 bases between them. CDR3 length: 13 amino acids. The CDR3 here is CASSLDYRHAAFF. CDR3 nucleotide sequence: TGTGCCAGCAGCTTAGATTACAGGCATGCCGCTTTCTTT.